These 21 T cell receptor beta chains were all obtained from the same sample, sequenced in a study of identifying expanded T cells in peripheral blood. Data came from immunoSEQ multiplex PCR; TCRdb stores just in-frame clones and leaves some out. In the table there are tens of thousands of clones, about 91% of which are singletons. Sample: blood. The receptors originated from a person aged 18 to 70 in good health.

The CDR3 DNA reads as TGTGCCAGCAGCCCCGGGACGGAGTACGTCGAGCAGTACTTC. Protein sequence: CASSPGTEYVEQYF. The chain couples TRBV5-4 to TRBJ2-7; possibly TRBD1 or TRBD2 for D (5 bases each). Germline assignment: CDR1 SGHNT and CDR2 YYREEE (reference sequence). The V end lost 4 bases, the J end lost 6 bases, and 17 bases lay between the germline ends. The CDR3 runs to 14 residues.

J is TRBJ2-3 and V is TRBV11-2, with unresolved D. Germline V lookup: CDR1 SGHAT, CDR2 FQNNGV. The V and J ends lost 2 bases and 4 bases respectively, with 10 bases between them. This CDR3 is 14 amino acids long. CDR3 DNA sequence: TGTGCCAGCAGCTTAACGAGTTTCGCAGATACGCAGTATTTT. Translated, it gives CASSLTSFADTQYF.

The chain combines TRBV13 with TRBJ2-3; tentative D call: TRBD2 (7 bases). The CDR3 consists of 18 residues. The V end was cut by 3 bases, the J end by 2 bases, with 21 bases between. Germline V gives CDR1 PRHDT, CDR2 FYEKMQ (reference sequence). CDR3 in amino acids: CASSLLPSRGGLTDTQYF. The CDR3 DNA follows: TGTGCCAGCAGCTTGCTCCCTTCTAGGGGGGGCCTCACAGATACGCAGTATTTT.

This rearrangement joins TRBV27 to TRBJ2-1, with 7 bases aligning to TRBD2. The germline gives CDR1 MNHEY, CDR2 SMNVEV (reference sequence). The V gene end was trimmed by 0 bases and the J gene end by 0 bases; junction bases not matched to a gene: 2. The CDR3 loop spans 16 amino acids. In DNA form, the CDR3 reads TGTGCCAGCAGTTTATCATGGACTAGCTCCTACAATGAGCAGTTCTTC. Its translation is CASSLSWTSSYNEQFF.

This clone was counted only a few times. This chain uses TRBV5-1 with TRBJ2-1; tentative D call: TRBD2 (5 bases). With 3 bases removed from V and 9 bases from J, the gap between germline ends came to 28 bases. CDR1 and CDR2 (germline): SGHRS, YFSETQ. CDR3 size: 18 residues. CDR3 DNA sequence: TGCGCCAGCAGCTCTACCTTACCCCTGAGGGCCGATCCGGTTGAGCAGTTCTTC. This codes for CASSSTLPLRADPVEQFF.

The V gene is TRBV29-1, the J gene TRBJ2-2; the D call may be TRBD1 or TRBD2 (5 bases each). Germline V gene lookup returns CDR1 SQVTM and CDR2 ANQGSEA. The CDR3 is 16 amino acids. Trimming cost V 4 bases and J 1 base, with 16 bases left between them. As DNA, the CDR3 is TGCAGCGTTGGAGGCCGTGGGGGAAAGAACACCGGGGAGCTGTTTTTT. It specifies CSVGGRGGKNTGELFF.

V is TRBV9 and J is TRBJ2-3; no clear D. From germline, CDR1 is SGDLS and CDR2 YYNGEE. The CDR3 loop spans 16 amino acids. V lost 0 bases and J 2 bases, leaving 13 bases between the germline ends. Here the CDR3 reads CASSVEAGRFTDTQYF. The CDR3, as DNA: TGTGCCAGCAGCGTAGAAGCAGGCCGATTCACAGATACGCAGTATTTT.

V is TRBV4-2 and J is TRBJ2-2; D assignment may be TRBD1 or TRBD2 (6 bases each). CDR3 size: 17 residues. Germline CDR1 LGHNA, CDR2 YNFKEQ. V lost 4 bases, J lost 0 bases, and 15 bases lay in between. The CDR3 DNA follows: TGTGCCAGCAGCCGAAGGGGGGTAGCGGCGAACACCGGGGAGCTGTTTTTT. It is translated as CASSRRGVAANTGELFF.

This clone has a single count. The chain uses TRBV4-3 and TRBJ1-3; D not resolved. With 7 bases removed from V and 2 bases from J, the gap between germline ends came to 15 bases. Germline loops: CDR1 LGHNA, CDR2 YSLEER. The CDR3 has 15 residues. CDR3 sequence reads: CASTPSQAAGNTIYF. CDR3 coding DNA: TGCGCCAGCACCCCCTCGCAGGCAGCTGGAAACACCATATATTTT.

As DNA, the CDR3 is TGTGCGGGGGCAGAGGGGGCCTTCTACGAGCAGTACTTC. This codes for CAGAEGAFYEQYF. The chain carries TRBV30 and TRBJ2-7, with 7 bases aligning to TRBD1. Germline-derived CDR1 and CDR2 are GTSNPN and SVGIG (reference sequence). The CDR3 consists of 13 residues.

The rearrangement uses TRBV5-5 and TRBJ2-5; the match to TRBD2 covers 13 bases. J was trimmed by 5 bases and V by 0 bases; bases with no gene match: 4. The germline gives CDR1 SGHKS, CDR2 YYEKEE (reference sequence). The CDR3 covers 16 residues. The CDR3 spells CASSLGGLAGQETQYF. CDR3 DNA: TGTGCCAGCAGCTTGGGGGGACTAGCGGGGCAGGAGACCCAGTACTTC.

This clone is a singleton in its sample. The V gene is TRBV7-8, the J gene TRBJ2-3; D not resolved. This CDR3 is built from 15 residues. The V and J ends lost 3 bases and 1 base respectively, with 11 bases between them. CDR1 and CDR2 from the germline V gene are SGHVS and FQNEAQ. In DNA, the CDR3 is TGTGCCAGCAGCTTCAGCGTCTGGGGCACAGATACGCAGTATTTT. This encodes CASSFSVWGTDTQYF.

This clone was seen more than once but under ten times. The CDR3 is CASSLDTGELFF. The CDR3 DNA sequence: TGTGCCAGCAGCTTGGACACCGGGGAGCTGTTTTTT. J is TRBJ2-2 and V is TRBV5-4, with unresolved D. V lost 0 bases to trimming and J lost 3 bases, with 0 bases between them. The CDR3 length is 12 residues. Per the germline V gene, CDR1 is SGHNT and CDR2 is YYREEE (reference sequence).

V is TRBV7-2 and J is TRBJ2-5; D possibly uses TRBD1 or TRBD2 (5 bases each). The V end lost 4 bases, the J end lost 5 bases, and 11 bases lay between the germline ends. The CDR3 is 13 amino acids. CDR1 and CDR2 from the germline V gene are SGHTA and FQGNSA. CDR3 protein: CASSSGLWETQYF. CDR3 coding DNA: TGTGCCAGCAGCTCGGGGCTATGGGAGACCCAGTACTTC.

This clone was seen more than once but under ten times. The rearrangement joins TRBV30 to TRBJ1-6; D gene unclear. Germline V CDR1 and CDR2: GTSNPN, SVGIG (reference sequence). This CDR3 comprises 14 residues. Trimming stripped 2 bases from V and 9 bases from J, with 14 bases between. The chain's CDR3 is CAWSPGRRTSPLHF. The CDR3 DNA reads TGTGCCTGGAGTCCGGGCAGGAGGACTTCACCCCTCCACTTT.

The chain combines TRBV7-9 with TRBJ1-4, with TRBD1 as a possible D gene (5 bases). This CDR3 has 18 residues. In germline, CDR1 is SEHNR, CDR2 FQNEAQ (reference sequence). Trimming stripped 5 bases from V and 2 bases from J, with 21 bases between. The chain's CDR3 is CASSPRPRGASTNEKLFF. The CDR3 nucleotides are TGTGCCAGCAGCCCCCGTCCGAGGGGCGCATCGACTAATGAAAAACTGTTTTTT.

J is TRBJ2-6 and V is TRBV10-2; unclear D gene. Trimming removed 4 bases at V and 0 bases at J, with 13 bases between. Germline V lookup: CDR1 WSHSY, CDR2 SAAADI. The CDR3 sequence is 17 residues long. This CDR3 is CASSVVRTSSGANVLTF. The CDR3 DNA is TGCGCCAGCAGTGTCGTGAGAACAAGCTCTGGGGCCAACGTCCTGACTTTC.

V gene TRBV4-1 combines with J gene TRBJ2-5; TRBD2 matches 8 bases. In germline, CDR1 is MGHRA, CDR2 YSYEKL. This CDR3 has 16 residues. V shed 4 bases and J 1 base; nucleotides not matched to a gene: 8. The DNA for the CDR3 is TGCGCCAGCAGCCCTTACGGGGGGGCCCGCCAAGAGACCCAGTACTTC. Translation gives CASSPYGGARQETQYF.

The chain employs TRBV7-8 and TRBJ2-7; 13 bases match TRBD2. The CDR3 loop spans 19 amino acids. J was trimmed by 1 base and V by 0 bases; bases with no gene match: 9. CDR1 and CDR2 (germline): SGHVS, FQNEAQ. This chain's CDR3 is CASSLAGGLAGQPSYEQYF. The DNA for the CDR3 is TGTGCCAGCAGCTTAGCGGGGGGACTAGCGGGACAACCTTCCTACGAGCAGTACTTC. Based on the CDR3 plus reference TRBV7-8 and TRBJ2-7, the full variable domain is GAGVSQSPRYKVAKRGQDVALRCDPISGHVSLFWYQQALGQGPEFLTYFQNEAQLDKSGLPSDRFFAERPEGSVSTLKIQRTQQEDSAVYLCASSLAGGLAGQPSYEQYFGPGTRLTVT.

The chain recombines TRBV5-5 with TRBJ1-5; TRBD1 matches 7 bases. V gave up 5 bases and J gave up 6 bases; unmatched junction bases: 11. CDR1 SGHKS and CDR2 YYEKEE come from the germline V gene (reference sequence). The CDR3 has 15 amino acids. CDR3 sequence (DNA): TGTGCCAGCAGTCGGGACAGTGCGAGGAGTCAGCCCCAGCATTTT. It is translated as CASSRDSARSQPQHF.

The chain is built from TRBV19 and TRBJ2-3; 9 bases map to TRBD1. Unmatched junction bases numbered 1, after V lost 4 bases and J lost 11 bases. The germline V gene encodes CDR1 LNHDA and CDR2 SQIVND (reference sequence). The CDR3 length is 11 residues. The CDR3 bases are TGTGCCAGTAGTAGGGACAGGGAGCAGTATTTT. Amino acid sequence: CASSRDREQYF.